Listed here are 20 T cell receptor beta chains from one sample, sequenced in a study of blood T cell repertoires in COVID-19. Method: immunoSEQ multiplex PCR; TCRdb's copy keeps in-frame clones and lacks some. Of over 200,000 clones in the sample, roughly 88% were seen once. The source material was PBMCs or T cells enriched from blood (not recorded which). All receptors derive from a woman aged 25 to 39 who had been exposed to COVID-19.

This sequence joins TRBV6-5 and TRBJ1-2, with D perhaps TRBD1 (6 bases). CDR3 length equals 12 residues. V was clipped by 7 bases and J by 2 bases, with 8 bases between them. The germline V gene has CDR1 MNHEY and CDR2 SVGAGI. CDR3 amino acids: CASTGQNYGYTF. CDR3 bases: TGTGCCAGCACCGGACAGAACTATGGCTACACCTTC.

Only one count was recorded for this clone. The V gene is TRBV5-6, the J gene TRBJ2-7; 9 nucleotides align to TRBD2. Germline CDR1 SGHDT, CDR2 YYEEEE. The ends lost 4 bases at V and 2 bases at J; junction bases unmatched: 7. CDR3 length: 15 amino acids. The CDR3 loop reads CASSPPAGGTYEQYF. The CDR3 nucleotides are TGTGCCAGCAGCCCGCCAGCGGGAGGAACCTACGAGCAGTACTTC.

This chain uses TRBV28 with TRBJ1-2; tentative D call: TRBD1 (6 bases). The CDR3 has 15 residues. Germline lookup yields CDR1 MDHEN and CDR2 SYDVKM. V was cut by 0 bases and J by 4 bases, with 12 bases left in between. CDR3 nucleotides: TGTGCCAGCAGTTTATGGTCCGGGACACTCTATGGCTACACCTTC. Translated, it gives CASSLWSGTLYGYTF.

V is TRBV4-1 and J is TRBJ2-2; 14 nucleotides line up with TRBD2. The CDR3 loop spans 18 amino acids. The germline V gene has CDR1 MGHRA and CDR2 YSYEKL. V was clipped by 6 bases and J by 6 bases; unmatched bases: 12. For the CDR3, the DNA is TGCGCCAGCAGGCTAACCGGGACTAGCGGGAGATCAGCCGGGGAGCTGTTTTTT. This codes for CASRLTGTSGRSAGELFF.

The chain combines TRBV2 with TRBJ2-5, with 11 bases matching TRBD2. This CDR3 comprises 15 residues. J was trimmed by 5 bases and V by 2 bases; bases with no gene match: 4. Germline-derived CDR1 and CDR2 are SNHLY and FYNNEI. For the CDR3, the DNA is TGTGCCAGCAGTGAACAGGGACTAGCGGCGGAGACCCAGTACTTC. Encoded protein: CASSEQGLAAETQYF.

The chain uses TRBV5-1 and TRBJ2-2, with TRBD1 matching over 7 bases. V shed 5 bases, J shed 0 bases, and the junction held 4 bases outside the gene matches. The CDR3 totals 15 residues. Germline V lookup: CDR1 SGHRS, CDR2 YFSETQ. DNA of the CDR3: TGCGCCAGCAGGTTAGGGGGCTCGAACACCGGGGAGCTGTTTTTT. The encoded protein is CASRLGGSNTGELFF.

The rearrangement uses TRBV7-9 and TRBJ1-4; possibly TRBD1 for D (5 bases). The CDR3 length is 15 residues. The germline V and J ends were trimmed by 5 bases and 7 bases, with 17 bases remaining between them. Germline CDR1 SEHNR, CDR2 FQNEAQ (reference sequence). CDR3 sequence reads: CASSPGGARGEKLFF. The CDR3 DNA sequence: TGTGCCAGCAGCCCCGGTGGGGCGCGAGGTGAAAAACTGTTTTTT.

The V call is TRBV4-2, the J call TRBJ2-7; tentatively, D is TRBD2 (6 bases). CDR1 is LGHNA, CDR2 YNFKEQ, per germline. The CDR3 extends over 16 amino acids. The ends were cut back, 0 bases at V and 2 bases at J, with 14 bases in the middle. CDR3 sequence reads: CASSQDGTGAPYEQYF. CDR3 DNA: TGTGCCAGCAGCCAAGACGGCACGGGAGCGCCCTACGAGCAGTACTTC.

This clone appeared a few times. The rearrangement uses TRBV7-3 and TRBJ2-5; D is perhaps TRBD2 (7 bases). Germline V gene lookup returns CDR1 SGHTA and CDR2 FQGTGA. V was shortened by 5 bases and J by 1 base, with 14 bases between the two germline ends. This CDR3 has 15 residues. CDR3 bases: TGTGCCAGCAGCAGGGGGGGGACTCCCCAAGAGACCCAGTACTTC. Translated: CASSRGGTPQETQYF.

The chain uses TRBV11-2 and TRBJ1-1; a possible D gene is TRBD1 (6 bases). CDR3 size: 14 residues. Germline V lookup: CDR1 SGHAT, CDR2 FQNNGV. Trimming left V 10 bases short and J 3 bases short, with 18 bases between. CDR3 sequence (DNA): TGTGCCATCAAAACACTCGGACAGTACACTGAAGCTTTCTTT. This encodes CAIKTLGQYTEAFF.

The chain uses TRBV7-3 and TRBJ2-5, with 7 bases identical to TRBD1. Trimming at V came to 2 bases and at J to 4 bases, leaving 7 bases not matched to a gene. This CDR3 comprises 15 residues. Germline V gene lookup returns CDR1 SGHTA and CDR2 FQGTGA. The CDR3: CASSLLHGQVETQYF. DNA for the CDR3: TGTGCCAGCAGCTTACTCCATGGACAGGTAGAGACCCAGTACTTC.

The V call is TRBV30, the J call TRBJ1-6, with 9 bases that match TRBD1. CDR1 is GTSNPN, CDR2 SVGIG, per germline (reference sequence). The CDR3 is 13 residues long. V was clipped by 5 bases and J by 7 bases; unmatched bases: 3. CDR3 sequence: CAWGGQGNSPLHF. CDR3 bases: TGTGCCTGGGGAGGACAGGGGAATTCACCCCTCCACTTT.

The chain couples TRBV18 to TRBJ2-7; 10 bases match TRBD1. From germline, CDR1 is KGHSH and CDR2 LQKENI. The V segment lost 4 bases and the J segment 4 bases; nucleotides outside the gene matches: 4. The length of the CDR3 is 14 residues. CDR3 residues: CASSRQGARYEQYF. For the CDR3, the DNA is TGTGCCAGCTCACGACAGGGGGCGCGGTACGAGCAGTACTTC.

Written as DNA, the CDR3 is TGTGCCAGCAGCGACCGGACAGGGGGGTACGATGGCTACACCTTC. Its translation is CASSDRTGGYDGYTF. J is TRBJ1-2 and V is TRBV7-8; 10 bases align to TRBD1. J was trimmed by 6 bases and V by 5 bases; bases with no gene match: 9. Germline CDR1 SGHVS, CDR2 FQNEAQ. The CDR3 extends over 15 amino acids. Supplemented by reference TRBV7-8 and TRBJ1-2, the full variable domain reads GAGVSQSPRYKVAKRGQDVALRCDPISGHVSLFWYQQALGQGPEFLTYFQNEAQLDKSGLPSDRFFAERPEGSVSTLKIQRTQQEDSAVYLCASSDRTGGYDGYTFGSGTRLTVV.

The V gene is TRBV6-5, the J gene TRBJ2-7; TRBD2 aligns across 7 bases. Germline values: CDR1 MNHEY, CDR2 SVGAGI. J gave up 7 bases and V 6 bases, and 6 bases lay outside the gene matches. CDR3 length: 12 amino acids. CDR3 in DNA: TGTGCCAGCAGCCCCGGGGGGAGAGAGCAGTACTTC. Translation gives CASSPGGREQYF.

This CDR3 reads CATSDSQGISHEKLFF. The CDR3 nucleotides are TGTGCCACCAGTGATAGCCAGGGGATATCGCATGAAAAACTGTTTTTT. The gene calls are TRBV24-1 and TRBJ1-4; D perhaps matches TRBD1 (6 bases). Trimming pared 3 bases from V and 6 bases from J, leaving 16 bases between. The CDR3 is 16 residues long. Germline V gene sequence: CDR1 KGHDR, CDR2 SFDVKD.

This sequence joins TRBV10-3 and TRBJ2-1; D unclear. Germline CDR1 and CDR2: ENHRY and SYGVKD. V was trimmed by 3 bases and J by 9 bases, leaving 12 bases between them. This CDR3 region has 13 residues. The CDR3 DNA reads as TGTGCCATCAGTGATCACTCCCCTCGTGAGCAGTTCTTC. As protein: CAISDHSPREQFF.

The rearrangement links TRBV5-6 to TRBJ2-5; 10 nucleotides agree with TRBD2. This CDR3 is 15 amino acids long. The V gene end was trimmed by 3 bases and the J gene end by 5 bases; junction bases not matched to a gene: 7. Germline V gene sequence: CDR1 SGHDT, CDR2 YYEEEE. The CDR3 protein is CASSWASGSGETQYF. DNA for the CDR3: TGTGCCAGCAGCTGGGCTAGCGGGAGTGGGGAGACCCAGTACTTC.

The chain carries TRBV19 and TRBJ2-1; 8 bases are shared with TRBD2. With V trimmed by 7 bases and J by 0 bases, 14 bases remained unmatched. CDR3 length equals 18 residues. Per the germline V gene, CDR1 is LNHDA and CDR2 is SQIVND (reference sequence). The CDR3 sequence: CASIRTSGQGSSYNEQFF. The CDR3 DNA is TGTGCCAGTATCCGTACTAGCGGCCAGGGAAGCTCCTACAATGAGCAGTTCTTC.

V gene TRBV30 combines with J gene TRBJ1-2, with 8 bases fitting TRBD1. The germline gives CDR1 GTSNPN, CDR2 SVGIG (reference sequence). CDR3 length equals 14 residues. The junction had 7 bases not matched to a gene; V was cut back by 0 bases and J by 7 bases. CDR3 protein: CAWSVPQGARGYTF. The DNA of the CDR3 is TGTGCCTGGAGTGTCCCCCAGGGGGCGCGTGGCTACACCTTC. Variable domain in full (rest from reference TRBV30 and TRBJ1-2): SQTIHQWPATLVQPVGSPLSLECTVEGTSNPNLYWYRQAAGRGLQLLFYSVGIGQISSEVPQNLSASRPQDRQFILSSKKLLLSDSGFYLCAWSVPQGARGYTFGSGTRLTVV.